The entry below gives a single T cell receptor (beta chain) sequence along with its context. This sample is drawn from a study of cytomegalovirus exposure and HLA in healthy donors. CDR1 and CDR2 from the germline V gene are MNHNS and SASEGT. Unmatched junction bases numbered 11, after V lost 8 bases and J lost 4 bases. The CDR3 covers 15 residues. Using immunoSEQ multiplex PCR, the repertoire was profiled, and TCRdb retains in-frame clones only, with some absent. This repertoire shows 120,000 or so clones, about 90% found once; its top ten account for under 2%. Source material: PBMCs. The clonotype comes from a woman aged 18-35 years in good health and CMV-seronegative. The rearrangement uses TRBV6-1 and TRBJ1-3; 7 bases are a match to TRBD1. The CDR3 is CASRLEGAAGNTIYF. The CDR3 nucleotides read TGTGCCAGCCGCCTCGAGGGGGCTGCGGGAAACACCATATATTTT.